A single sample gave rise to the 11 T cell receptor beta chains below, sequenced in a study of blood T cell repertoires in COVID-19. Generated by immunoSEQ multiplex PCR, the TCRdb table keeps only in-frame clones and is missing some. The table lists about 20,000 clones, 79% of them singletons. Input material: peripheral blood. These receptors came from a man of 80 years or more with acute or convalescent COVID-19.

CDR3 coding DNA: TGTGCCTGGGACAGGGGCAGCAATCAGCCCCAGCATTTT. Residues: CAWDRGSNQPQHF. The rearrangement uses TRBV30 and TRBJ1-5; 8 bases are a match to TRBD1. V shed 5 bases, J shed 1 base, and the junction held 1 base outside the gene matches. The CDR3 is 13 amino acids. The germline gives CDR1 GTSNPN, CDR2 SVGIG (reference sequence). The full variable domain, with the rest looked up from reference TRBV30 and TRBJ1-5, is SQTIHQWPATLVQPVGSPLSLECTVEGTSNPNLYWYRQAAGRGLQLLFYSVGIGQISSEVPQNLSASRPQDRQFILSSKKLLLSDSGFYLCAWDRGSNQPQHFGDGTRLSIL.

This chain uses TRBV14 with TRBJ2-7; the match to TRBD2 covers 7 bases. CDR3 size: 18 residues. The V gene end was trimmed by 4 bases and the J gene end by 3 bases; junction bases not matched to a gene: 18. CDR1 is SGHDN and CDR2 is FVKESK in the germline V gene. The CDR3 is CASSRKIPASGHHYEQYF. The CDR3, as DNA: TGTGCCAGCAGCCGCAAGATTCCGGCTAGCGGACACCACTACGAGCAGTACTTC.

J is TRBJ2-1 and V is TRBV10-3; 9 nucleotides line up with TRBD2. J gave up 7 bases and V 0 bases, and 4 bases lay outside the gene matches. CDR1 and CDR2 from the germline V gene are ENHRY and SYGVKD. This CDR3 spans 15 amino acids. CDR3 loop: CAISESGTSSNEQFF. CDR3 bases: TGTGCCATCAGTGAGTCGGGGACTAGCTCGAATGAGCAGTTCTTC.

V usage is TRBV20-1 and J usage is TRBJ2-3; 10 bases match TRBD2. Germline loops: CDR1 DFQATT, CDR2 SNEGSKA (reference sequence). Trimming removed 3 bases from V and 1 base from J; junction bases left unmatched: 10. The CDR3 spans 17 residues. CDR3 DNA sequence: TGCAGTGCTAGTTGGCTAGCGGGAGAGTGGGGCACAGATACGCAGTATTTT. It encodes CSASWLAGEWGTDTQYF.

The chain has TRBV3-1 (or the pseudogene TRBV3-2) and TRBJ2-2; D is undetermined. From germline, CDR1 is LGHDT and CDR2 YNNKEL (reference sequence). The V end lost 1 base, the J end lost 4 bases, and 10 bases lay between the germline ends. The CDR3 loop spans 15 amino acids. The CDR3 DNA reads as TGTGCCAGCAGCCAAGGACTCTTGACCACCGGGGAGCTGTTTTTT. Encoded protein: CASSQGLLTTGELFF.

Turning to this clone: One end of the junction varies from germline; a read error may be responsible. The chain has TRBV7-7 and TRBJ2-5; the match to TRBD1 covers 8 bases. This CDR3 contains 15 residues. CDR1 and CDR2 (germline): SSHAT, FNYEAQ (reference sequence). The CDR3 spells CASRKTGAQGETQYF. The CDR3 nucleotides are TGTGCTAGCAGAAAGACAGGGGCGCAGGGAGAGACCCAGTACTTC. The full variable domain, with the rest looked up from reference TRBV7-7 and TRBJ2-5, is GAGVSQSPRYKVTKRGQDVTLRCDPISSHATLYWYQQALGQGPEFLTYFNYEAQPDKSGLPSDRFSAERPEGSISTLTIQRTEQRDSAMYRCASRKTGAQGETQYFGPGTRLLVL.

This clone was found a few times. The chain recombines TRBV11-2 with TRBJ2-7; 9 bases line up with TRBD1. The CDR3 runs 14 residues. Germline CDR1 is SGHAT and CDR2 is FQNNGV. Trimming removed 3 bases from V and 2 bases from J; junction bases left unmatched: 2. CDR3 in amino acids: CASSLTGGPYEQYV. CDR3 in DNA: TGTGCCAGCAGCTTGACAGGGGGGCCCTACGAGCAGTACGTC.

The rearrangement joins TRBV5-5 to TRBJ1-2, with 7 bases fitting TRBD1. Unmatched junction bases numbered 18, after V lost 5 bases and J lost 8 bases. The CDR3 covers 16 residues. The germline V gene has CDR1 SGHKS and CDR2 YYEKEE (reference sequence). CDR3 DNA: TGTGCCAGCAGACAAAGTACAGGGGCGGTTGCGGAGGGCTACACCTTC. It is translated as CASRQSTGAVAEGYTF.

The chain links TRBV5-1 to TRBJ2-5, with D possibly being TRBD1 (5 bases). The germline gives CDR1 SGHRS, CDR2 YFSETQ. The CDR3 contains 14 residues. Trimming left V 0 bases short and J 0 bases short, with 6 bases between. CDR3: CASSLGGYQETQYF. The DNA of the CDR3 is TGCGCCAGCAGCTTGGGGGGCTACCAAGAGACCCAGTACTTC.

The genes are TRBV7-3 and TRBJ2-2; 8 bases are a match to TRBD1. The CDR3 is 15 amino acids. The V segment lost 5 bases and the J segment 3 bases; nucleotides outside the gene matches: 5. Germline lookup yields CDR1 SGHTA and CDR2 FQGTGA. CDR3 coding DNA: TGTGCCAGCAGCCCGCAGACAGGGGACACCGGGGAGCTGTTTTTT. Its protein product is CASSPQTGDTGELFF.

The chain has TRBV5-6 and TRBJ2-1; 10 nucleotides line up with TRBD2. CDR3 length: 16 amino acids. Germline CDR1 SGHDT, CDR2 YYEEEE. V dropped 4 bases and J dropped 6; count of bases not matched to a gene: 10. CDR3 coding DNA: TGTGCCAGCAGCCCCCTTTCAAGCGGGAGGGCCAATGAGCAGTTCTTC. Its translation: CASSPLSSGRANEQFF.